Below are 19 T cell receptor beta chains sequenced from a single sample in a study of cytomegalovirus exposure and HLA in healthy donors. PCR used 60 Vbeta primers and 13 Jbeta primers. This table comes from immunoSEQ multiplex PCR, and its TCRdb copy is limited to in-frame clones, with some not included. The table has about 140,000 clones, roughly 82% seen once. Source material: PBMCs. The source is a man in his late teens or twenties in good health and CMV-seropositive.

Here the CDR3 reads CASRVNRENLHF. In DNA, the CDR3 is TGTGCCAGCAGAGTCAACAGGGAGAACCTCCACTTT. V and J are TRBV2 and TRBJ1-6, with D perhaps TRBD1 (6 bases). CDR3 length: 12 amino acids. Germline CDR1 SNHLY, CDR2 FYNNEI. Between the trimmed V and J ends, which lost 6 bases and 15 bases, there was a span of 15 bases.

V is TRBV5-1 and J is TRBJ1-1, with unresolved D. The germline V and J ends were trimmed by 7 bases and 3 bases, with 16 bases remaining between them. The CDR3 spans 14 residues. Germline lookup yields CDR1 SGHRS and CDR2 YFSETQ. The CDR3 loop is CASEATVKDTEAFF. Written as DNA, the CDR3 is TGCGCCAGCGAGGCGACGGTGAAGGACACTGAAGCTTTCTTT.

This chain links TRBV5-1 with TRBJ1-2; 7 nucleotides align to TRBD1. The CDR3 is 13 amino acids. In germline, CDR1 is SGHRS, CDR2 YFSETQ. J gave up 7 bases and V 2 bases, and 5 bases lay outside the gene matches. CDR3 amino acids: CASSFSDRSGYTF. The CDR3 nucleotides read TGCGCCAGCAGCTTCTCGGACAGGAGTGGCTACACCTTC.

The chain carries TRBV5-8 and TRBJ1-5; D is uncertain. Between the trimmed V and J ends, which lost 4 bases and 6 bases, there was a span of 14 bases. The CDR3 spans 14 residues. Germline CDR1 and CDR2: SGHTS and YDEGEE. The CDR3 coding sequence is TGTGCCAGCAGCCCTGGAGGTTTTGGTCAGCCCCAGCATTTT. This encodes CASSPGGFGQPQHF. The complete variable domain, with remaining parts taken from reference TRBV5-8 and TRBJ1-5, reads EAGVTQSPTHLIKTRGQQATLRCSPISGHTSVYWYQQALGLGLQFLLWYDEGEERNRGNFPPRFSGRQFPNYSSELNVNALELEDSALYLCASSPGGFGQPQHFGDGTRLSIL.

Turning to this clone: Its ends do not fully match the called genes, so a read error is possible. The chain joins TRBV7-9 to TRBJ2-7; 12 nucleotides align to TRBD1. CDR1 is SEHNR and CDR2 is FQNEAQ in the germline V gene (reference sequence). This CDR3 has 16 amino acids. In nucleotides, the CDR3 is TGTTCCAGCAGCTACCCCCGGGACAGGGGGCCGGGCGAGCAGTACTTC. As protein: CSSSYPRDRGPGEQYF.

The chain recombines TRBV28 with TRBJ1-2; 7 bases are a match to TRBD1. V shed 6 bases, J shed 7 bases, and the junction held 11 bases outside the gene matches. The CDR3 covers 14 residues. The germline gives CDR1 MDHEN, CDR2 SYDVKM. The CDR3 DNA reads as TGTGCCAGCAGCCTCGGACAGGACTGGCGTGGCTACACCTTC. It is translated as CASSLGQDWRGYTF.

This clone was observed a few times. The chain uses TRBV18 and TRBJ1-1, with unresolved D. Germline lookup yields CDR1 KGHSH and CDR2 LQKENI. This CDR3 has 15 amino acids. Trimming took off 2 bases at V and 4 bases at J, with 14 bases between the two ends. The CDR3 protein is CASSPRQTGSTEAFF. CDR3 in DNA: TGTGCCAGCTCACCAAGACAAACGGGATCCACTGAAGCTTTCTTT.

The V and J genes are TRBV25-1 and TRBJ2-4; weak D call: TRBD2 (6 bases). Per the germline V gene, CDR1 is MGHDK and CDR2 is SYGVNS. The CDR3 is made up of 16 amino acids. The ends were cut back, 1 base at V and 3 bases at J, with 13 bases in the middle. The CDR3 coding sequence is TGTGCCAGCAGTGAATCAGGGTCGGGGGTCAAAAACATTCAGTACTTC. It encodes CASSESGSGVKNIQYF.

This clone has only one observation. Germline is not matched at one junction end, which may reflect a read error. The V gene is TRBV28, the J gene TRBJ1-2, with 10 positions matching TRBD1. Germline loops: CDR1 MDHEN, CDR2 SYDVKM. The CDR3 runs to 16 residues. The CDR3 nucleotides read TGTGCCAGCAGTGCACAGGACAGGGGGGTTAACGATGGCTACACCTTC. Translation: CASSAQDRGVNDGYTF.

This chain uses TRBV6-1 with TRBJ1-2, with D perhaps matching TRBD1 (5 bases). Between the trimmed V and J ends, which lost 2 bases and 4 bases, there was a span of 17 bases. This CDR3 is 16 amino acids long. Germline V lookup: CDR1 MNHNS, CDR2 SASEGT. The CDR3 coding sequence is TGTGCCAGCAGTGAACTCGGGGGGTCTCCCTTCTATGGCTACACCTTC. Amino acids: CASSELGGSPFYGYTF.

The sample holds a few counts of this clone. The J gene is TRBJ2-7, the V gene TRBV11-2, with 7 bases fitting TRBD1. The CDR3 totals 15 residues. The V segment lost 0 bases and the J segment 5 bases; nucleotides outside the gene matches: 7. Germline V gene data show CDR1 as SGHAT and CDR2 as FQNNGV. The DNA for the CDR3 is TGTGCCAGCAGCTTAGAGAGGGGGCCCCTGAACGAGCAGTACTTC. It yields the protein CASSLERGPLNEQYF. The full variable domain, with the rest looked up from reference TRBV11-2 and TRBJ2-7, is EAGVAQSPRYKIIEKRQSVAFWCNPISGHATLYWYQQILGQGPKLLIQFQNNGVVDDSQLPKDRFSAERLKGVDSTLKIQPAKLEDSAVYLCASSLERGPLNEQYFGPGTRLTVT.

CDR3 coding DNA: TGCGCCAGCAGCTTGGACGGGACAGGGATCTACGAGCAGTACTTC. Amino acid sequence: CASSLDGTGIYEQYF. The chain couples TRBV5-1 to TRBJ2-7; TRBD1 agrees at 9 bases. Unmatched junction bases numbered 4, after V lost 0 bases and J lost 3 bases. Germline values: CDR1 SGHRS, CDR2 YFSETQ. This CDR3 is built from 15 residues.

This rearrangement joins TRBV27 to TRBJ1-5, with D possibly TRBD1 on 6 matching bases. Germline V gives CDR1 MNHEY, CDR2 SMNVEV (reference sequence). This CDR3 comprises 14 residues. The V end was cut by 2 bases, the J end by 4 bases, with 9 bases between. The CDR3 coding sequence is TGTGCCAGCAGTTTACGGACAGCTAATCAGCCCCAGCATTTT. This encodes CASSLRTANQPQHF.

This rearrangement joins TRBV9 to TRBJ2-2; 8 positions agree with TRBD1. CDR1 and CDR2 from the germline V gene are SGDLS and YYNGEE. V lost 1 base to trimming and J lost 0 bases; unmatched junction nucleotides: 5. The CDR3 sequence is 17 residues long. The DNA for the CDR3 is TGTGCCAGCAGCGTATCGAGGGACAGGTCGAACACCGGGGAGCTGTTTTTT. Residues: CASSVSRDRSNTGELFF.

The chain recombines TRBV11-3 with TRBJ2-2; TRBD2 aligns across 8 bases. V shed 4 bases and J 5 bases; nucleotides not matched to a gene: 6. Germline CDR1 and CDR2: SGHNT and YENEEA. The CDR3 extends over 15 amino acids. Here the CDR3 reads CASSSRGGGTGELFF. The CDR3 region has the DNA TGTGCCAGCAGCTCCCGGGGGGGTGGGACCGGGGAGCTGTTTTTT.

CDR3 DNA sequence: TGTGCCAGCAGTGAATTAGGGGGATCGGGGGAGCTGTTTTTT. Its protein product is CASSELGGSGELFF. This rearrangement joins TRBV6-4 to TRBJ2-2; D may be TRBD1 (6 bases). The germline V and J ends were trimmed by 3 bases and 8 bases, with 13 bases remaining between them. The germline CDR1 and CDR2 sequences are MRHNA and SNTAGT. This CDR3 contains 14 residues.

This clone was observed a few times. This chain uses TRBV10-3 with TRBJ2-1; 13 nucleotides match TRBD2. This CDR3 contains 15 residues. Germline values: CDR1 ENHRY, CDR2 SYGVKD. V trimming: 0 bases; J trimming: 7 bases; junction bases outside the gene matches: 0. Here the CDR3 DNA reads TGTGCCATCAGTGAGTCGGGACTAGCGGGAAATGAGCAGTTCTTC. It is translated as CAISESGLAGNEQFF.

The chain is built from TRBV4-1 and TRBJ2-7, with a weak D call TRBD2 (5 bases). Germline CDR1 is MGHRA and CDR2 is YSYEKL. V was pared by 1 base and J by 5 bases, with 15 bases between. This CDR3 spans 15 amino acids. The CDR3 loop is CASSQVSSGKNEQYF. The DNA for the CDR3 is TGCGCCAGCAGCCAAGTTTCTTCGGGAAAGAACGAGCAGTACTTC.

This chain connects TRBV30 to TRBJ2-2, with 13 bases aligning to TRBD2. Germline V gives CDR1 GTSNPN, CDR2 SVGIG (reference sequence). CDR3 length: 18 amino acids. The ends lost 5 bases at V and 4 bases at J; junction bases unmatched: 13. In DNA, the CDR3 is TGTGCCTGGGACGGTACTAGCGGGAGGGCCCCTAGCACCGGGGAGCTGTTTTTT. Protein: CAWDGTSGRAPSTGELFF.